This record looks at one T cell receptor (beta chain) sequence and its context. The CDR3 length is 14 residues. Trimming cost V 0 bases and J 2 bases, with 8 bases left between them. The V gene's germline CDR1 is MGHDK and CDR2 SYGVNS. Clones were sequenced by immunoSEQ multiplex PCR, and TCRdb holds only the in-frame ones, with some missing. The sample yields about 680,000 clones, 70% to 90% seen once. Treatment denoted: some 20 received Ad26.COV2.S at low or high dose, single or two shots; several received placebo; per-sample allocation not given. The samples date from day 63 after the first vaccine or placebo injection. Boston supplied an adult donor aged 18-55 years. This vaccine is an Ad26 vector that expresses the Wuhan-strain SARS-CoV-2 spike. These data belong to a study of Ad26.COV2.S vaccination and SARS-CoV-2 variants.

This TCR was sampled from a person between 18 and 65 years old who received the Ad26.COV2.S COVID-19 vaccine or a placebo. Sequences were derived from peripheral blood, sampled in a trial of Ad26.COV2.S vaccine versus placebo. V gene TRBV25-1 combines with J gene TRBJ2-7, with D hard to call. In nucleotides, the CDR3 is TGTGCCAGCAGTGAATACGGCAGGACCTACGAGCAGTACTTC. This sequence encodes CASSEYGRTYEQYF.